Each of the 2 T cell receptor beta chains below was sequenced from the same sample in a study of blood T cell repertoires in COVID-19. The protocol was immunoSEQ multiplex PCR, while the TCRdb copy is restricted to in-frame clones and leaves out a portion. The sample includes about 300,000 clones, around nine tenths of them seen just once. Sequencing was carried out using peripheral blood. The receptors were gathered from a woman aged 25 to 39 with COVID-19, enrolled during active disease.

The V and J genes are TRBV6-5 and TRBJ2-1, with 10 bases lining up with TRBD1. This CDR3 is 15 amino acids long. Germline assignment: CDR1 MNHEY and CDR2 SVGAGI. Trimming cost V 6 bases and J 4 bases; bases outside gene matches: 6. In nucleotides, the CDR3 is TGTGCCAGCAGCCATGACAGGGGGCAGTACAATGAGCAGTTCTTC. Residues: CASSHDRGQYNEQFF.

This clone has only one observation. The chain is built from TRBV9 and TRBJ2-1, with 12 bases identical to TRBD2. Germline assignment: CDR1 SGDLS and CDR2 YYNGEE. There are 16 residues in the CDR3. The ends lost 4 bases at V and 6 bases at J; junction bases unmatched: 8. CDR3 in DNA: TGTGCCAGCAGCTCCCGGACTAGCGGGGCCCGCAATGAGCAGTTCTTC. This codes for CASSSRTSGARNEQFF.